The rows below give T cell receptor beta chains drawn from one sample of a study of blood T cell repertoires in COVID-19. TCRdb's copy holds only in-frame clones and misses some; the assay was immunoSEQ multiplex PCR. The sample yields about 190,000 clones, roughly 80% seen once. The sample consisted of peripheral blood. The receptors derive from a woman in her fifties or sixties with acute or convalescent COVID-19. CDR3s include the opening cysteine and the closing phenylalanine or tryptophan. The order of the fields is J gene, V gene, D gene, clone size, CDR3 protein, CDR3 DNA. The D gene is left open where the match is weak. Part of the rows lack a size; the others show once, few, many or a class for expanded clones.

TRBJ1-6,TRBV6-5,NA,NA,CASLVGDSPLHF,TGTGCCAGCCTAGTAGGCGATTCACCCCTCCACTTT
TRBJ1-2,TRBV4-3,TRBD1,NA,CASSPWPPGGYGYTF,TGCGCCAGCAGCCCATGGCCCCCAGGGGGCTATGGCTACACCTTC
TRBJ1-2,TRBV19,TRBD1,NA,CASSIPDRGRLNYGYTF,TGTGCCAGTAGTATACCGGACAGGGGGCGACTCAACTATGGCTACACCTTC
TRBJ2-2,TRBV3-1/TRBV3-2,NA,NA,CASSPFSTGELFF,TGTGCCAGCAGCCCCTTCAGCACCGGGGAGCTGTTTTTT
TRBJ2-7,TRBV20-1,NA,NA,CSARWEYEQYF,TGCAGTGCTAGATGGGAGTACGAGCAGTACTTC
TRBJ1-4,TRBV6-5,NA,NA,CASSPNERRYEKLFF,TGTGCCAGCAGCCCCAATGAGAGGCGCTATGAAAAACTGTTTTTT
TRBJ2-1,TRBV21-1,NA,few,CASSKSAGYYNEQFF,TGTGCCAGCAGCAAATCGGCAGGGTATTACAATGAGCAGTTCTTC
TRBJ1-1,TRBV30,NA,few,CAWSWQNTEAFF,TGTGCCTGGAGTTGGCAGAACACTGAAGCTTTCTTT
TRBJ2-2,TRBV5-4,NA,NA,CASSLGPGGPAGELFF,TGTGCCAGCAGCTTGGGCCCGGGGGGCCCTGCCGGGGAGCTGTTTTTT
TRBJ2-5,TRBV24-1,TRBD1,NA,CATSDGQGARTQYF,TGTGCCACCAGTGATGGACAGGGTGCCAGGACCCAGTACTTC
TRBJ1-2,TRBV9,NA,NA,CASSEGRRGYGYTF,TGTGCCAGCAGCGAAGGGAGGAGAGGGTATGGCTACACCTTC
TRBJ1-4,TRBV7-2,TRBD1,few,CASSADRGNEKLFF,TGTGCCAGCAGCGCGGACAGGGGGAATGAAAAACTGTTTTTT
TRBJ2-7,TRBV12-3/TRBV12-4,NA,NA,CASSFNYEQYF,TGTGCCAGCAGTTTCAACTACGAGCAGTACTTC
TRBJ2-2,TRBV20-1,TRBD2,NA,CSASSSGVSNTGELFF,TGCAGTGCTAGTAGTAGCGGGGTTTCAAACACCGGGGAGCTGTTTTTT
TRBJ2-7,TRBV5-1,TRBD1,few,CASSPEGTGEDEQYF,TGCGCCAGCAGCCCGGAGGGGACAGGGGAAGACGAGCAGTACTTC
TRBJ1-1,TRBV10-3,NA,few,CAITPGGDLNTEAFF,TGTGCCATCACTCCCGGGGGGGACCTGAACACTGAAGCTTTCTTT
TRBJ1-1,TRBV28,NA,NA,CASSSGTPNTEAFF,TGTGCCAGCAGTTCCGGGACACCAAACACTGAAGCTTTCTTT
TRBJ2-7,TRBV30,NA,NA,CAWSSGVYEQYF,TGTGCCTGGAGTTCGGGAGTCTACGAGCAGTACTTC
TRBJ2-5,TRBV5-8,TRBD1,NA,CASSFDRGSGETQYF,TGTGCCAGCAGCTTTGACAGGGGGAGTGGTGAGACCCAGTACTTC
TRBJ1-3,TRBV3-1/TRBV3-2,NA,NA,CASSQKGAGNTIYF,TGTGCCAGCAGCCAGAAGGGGGCTGGAAACACCATATATTTT
TRBJ1-2,TRBV19,NA,NA,CASSIGPGNYGYTF,TGTGCCAGTAGTATAGGTCCGGGTAACTATGGCTACACCTTC
TRBJ1-2,TRBV7-9,NA,NA,CASSYTESGYTF,TGTGCCAGCAGCTATACAGAATCTGGCTACACCTTC
TRBJ2-6,TRBV5-4,TRBD1,NA,CASSLGDRGNSGANVLTF,TGTGCCAGCAGCTTGGGAGACAGGGGGAATTCTGGGGCCAACGTCCTGACTTTC
TRBJ2-7,TRBV19,NA,NA,CASSQPAGQSTYEQYF,TGTGCCAGTAGTCAACCCGCTGGGCAGAGCACCTACGAGCAGTACTTC
TRBJ1-5,TRBV7-2,NA,NA,CASSLAGGPNQPQHF,TGTGCCAGCAGCTTAGCGGGAGGTCCAAATCAGCCCCAGCATTTT
TRBJ2-3,TRBV7-6,NA,NA,CASSLGGGRTDTQYF,TGTGCCAGCAGTCTAGGAGGAGGGCGCACAGATACGCAGTATTTT
TRBJ2-7,TRBV5-6,NA,NA,CASSRAYEQYF,TGTGCCAGCAGCCGAGCCTACGAGCAGTACTTC
TRBJ2-2,TRBV3-1/TRBV3-2,NA,NA,CASSPGLPTGELFF,TGTGCCAGCAGTCCGGGACTTCCTACCGGGGAGCTGTTTTTT
TRBJ1-5,TRBV28,NA,NA,CASSPYSNQPQHF,TGTGCCAGCAGCCCGTATAGCAATCAGCCCCAGCATTTT